The 7 T cell receptor beta chains in this list originate from one sample, sequenced in a study of metastatic and nonmetastatic thyroid tumors. No treatment of any kind had been given to any patient before thyroid surgery. TCRdb re-called clones via MiXCR from the PCR reads. The table lists under 30,000 clones, roughly 4% of them singletons, with around 20% in the top ten. The sequenced material came from blood. The receptors shown here come from a female donor with papillary thyroid cancer or a benign thyroid nodule (not recorded which). Some clones in this sample may be carry-over from other donors' samples.

This clone came up a few times. This chain joins TRBV6-1 and TRBJ1-5, with D perhaps TRBD1 (5 bases). V lost 2 bases, J lost 1 base, and 12 bases lay in between. This CDR3 has 16 residues. Germline-derived CDR1 and CDR2 are MNHNS and SASEGT. The chain's CDR3 is CASSELAGWSNQPQHF. The CDR3 DNA sequence: TGTGCCAGCAGTGAATTAGCAGGGTGGAGCAATCAGCCCCAGCATTTT.

The chain links TRBV5-1 to TRBJ2-5; 8 nucleotides agree with TRBD1. The CDR3 sequence is 14 residues long. V was pared by 1 base and J by 5 bases, with 4 bases of the junction left unmatched. Per germline, CDR1 SGHRS and CDR2 YFSETQ. The chain's CDR3 is CASSLTWTGETQYF. The CDR3 region has the DNA TGCGCCAGCAGCTTGACCTGGACAGGGGAGACCCAGTACTTC.

This clone was seen repeatedly, ten times or more. The CDR3 here is CASSESGRVNTEAFF. DNA for the CDR3: TGTGCCAGCAGTGAATCCGGCAGGGTGAACACTGAAGCTTTCTTT. The chain has TRBV6-1 and TRBJ1-1, with a tentative D call TRBD1 (5 bases). The CDR3 sequence is 15 residues long. Between the trimmed V and J ends, which lost 2 bases and 0 bases, there was a span of 10 bases. CDR1 MNHNS and CDR2 SASEGT come from the germline V gene.

This clone is medium-sized. This chain uses TRBV6-1 with TRBJ2-7; D remains unclear. V shed 3 bases and J shed 1 base, with 13 bases lying between them. This CDR3 is built from 15 residues. Germline assignment: CDR1 MNHNS and CDR2 SASEGT. CDR3 residues: CASSEGSLSSYEQYF. Written as DNA, the CDR3 is TGTGCCAGCAGTGAGGGCAGTCTTAGTTCCTACGAGCAGTACTTC.

The table lists this clone with many counts. The sample holds other DNA sequences that translate to the same CDR3. The rearrangement uses TRBV20-1 and TRBJ2-7; a weak D match, TRBD2 (7 bases). Germline V CDR1 and CDR2: DFQATT, SNEGSKA (reference sequence). V gave up 4 bases and J gave up 3 bases, with 16 bases separating them. This CDR3 has 14 residues. The CDR3 nucleotides read TGCAGTGCTACAGGCGGGGGACAACTCTACGAGCAGTACTTC. Translated, it gives CSATGGGQLYEQYF.

With regard to this clone: Being one base from a much bigger clone, this may be a read error. Different DNA sequences within this sample yield the same CDR3. The V gene is TRBV6-1, the J gene TRBJ2-4; the D gene is possibly TRBD1 (6 bases). The ends were cut back, 6 bases at V and 6 bases at J, with 24 bases in the middle. CDR1 is MNHNS, CDR2 SASEGT, per germline. The CDR3 contains 17 residues. The CDR3 DNA reads TGTGCCAGCAGGAGAACCCAAGGGGGTTGGTCGAGAAACATTCAGTACTTC. Translated: CASRRTQGGWSRNIQYF.

This clone was found many times. The chain is built from TRBV29-1 and TRBJ2-7, with 7 bases identical to TRBD1. Germline V gene sequence: CDR1 SQVTM, CDR2 ANQGSEA. The ends lost 7 bases at V and 0 bases at J; junction bases unmatched: 6. This CDR3 is 13 amino acids long. The CDR3 is CSEDRDSSYEQYF. The DNA for the CDR3 is TGCAGCGAAGACCGGGACAGCTCCTACGAGCAGTACTTC.